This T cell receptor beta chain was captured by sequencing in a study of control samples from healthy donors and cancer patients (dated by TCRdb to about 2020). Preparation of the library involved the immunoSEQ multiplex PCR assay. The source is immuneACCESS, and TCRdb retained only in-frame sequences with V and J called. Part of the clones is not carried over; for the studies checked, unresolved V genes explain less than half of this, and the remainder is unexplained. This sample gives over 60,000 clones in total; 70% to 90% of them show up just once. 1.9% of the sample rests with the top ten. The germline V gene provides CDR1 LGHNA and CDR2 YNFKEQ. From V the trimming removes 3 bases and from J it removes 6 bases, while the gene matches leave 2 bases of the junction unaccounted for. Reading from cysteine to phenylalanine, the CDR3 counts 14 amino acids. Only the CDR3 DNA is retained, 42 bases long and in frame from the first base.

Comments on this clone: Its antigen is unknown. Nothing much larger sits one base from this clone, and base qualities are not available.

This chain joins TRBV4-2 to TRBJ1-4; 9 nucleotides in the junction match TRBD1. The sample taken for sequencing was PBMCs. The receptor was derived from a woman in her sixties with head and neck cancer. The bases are TGTGCCAGCAGCCAGGGGACAGGGTATGAAAAACTGTTTTTT. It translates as CASSQGTGYEKLFF.